This T cell receptor beta chain was observed in a study of T cell changes during pregnancy in multiple sclerosis. The germline gives CDR1 SGHDT, CDR2 YYEEEE. V was pared by 2 bases and J by 6 bases, with 5 bases of the junction left unmatched. The CDR3 is 14 amino acids. Sequencing used immunoSEQ multiplex PCR; TCRdb keeps in-frame clones, though not all of them. The table includes about 31,000 clones, around 91% detected once. This sequence originates from a female donor with multiple sclerosis, enrolled in a pregnancy study. This chain uses TRBV5-6 with TRBJ2-7, with 10 bases lining up with TRBD2. The specimen was CD8+ T cells from peripheral blood mononuclear cells, collected in the second trimester of pregnancy. The CDR3 is CASSFLAGVSEQYF. The CDR3 DNA reads as TGTGCCAGCAGCTTTCTAGCGGGAGTTAGCGAGCAGTACTTC.